These T cell receptor beta chains were read from a single sample in a study of cytomegalovirus exposure and HLA in healthy donors. Profiled with immunoSEQ multiplex PCR; TCRdb holds only in-frame clones, not every one. The sample has about 150,000 clones; around 79% are singletons. The sample comprised PBMCs. The receptor set was obtained from a man between 18 and 35 years old in good health and CMV-seronegative. The conserved cysteine and the conserved F or W are not part of the CDR3 here. D genes are given only for firm matches. The size field is filled for only some rows; it gives once, few, many or a size class.

clone_size v_call d_call cdr3_aa
- TRBV6-7 - ASSYSPLVPRQETQY
- TRBV9 - ASSVGAQETQY
- TRBV21-1 - ASSKEAGRTSYEQY
- TRBV4-1 TRBD2 ASSQTRGPGGGEQY
once TRBV18 TRBD2 ASSASTSGVSYNEQF
once TRBV9 TRBD2 ASSSQPLTSGRTGELF
- TRBV5-1 TRBD1 ASSADRVVEKLF
- TRBV19 - ASGKPWRDTEAF
- TRBV6-6 - ASRQVGVSSGNTIY
- TRBV7-9 - ASSPRQGVKETQY
- TRBV4-1 TRBD2 ASSPPGGPPPDTQY
once TRBV5-1 - ASSLVGGDEKLF
- TRBV11-3 TRBD1 ASSSRDSQYNEQF
- TRBV18 TRBD1 ASSPLGQGFGPRQPQH
- TRBV19 - AVGQMNTEAF
- TRBV5-1 TRBD1 ASSGGTDEKLF
- TRBV19 TRBD1 ASSLGTEDTQY
- TRBV9 - ASSGPTSPRGRRGADTQY
- TRBV9 - ASSVEFGATYEQY
few TRBV6-6 TRBD1 ASKPGQTNYGYT
- TRBV14 TRBD2 ASSARGGRGPYEQY
- TRBV6-1 - ASSEYGGYDEQY
few TRBV4-3 TRBD2 ASSPRTSGRMNTGELF
- TRBV7-2 TRBD2 ASSLQTVAGGSGEQF
few TRBV27 - ASSFQGPITGWTGELF
- TRBV5-4 TRBD2 ASSFGTSGRANEQF
- TRBV19 TRBD2 ASSSNSGSDHEQF
few TRBV6-5 TRBD2 ASSGTSGRREQF
- TRBV6-1 TRBD2 ASTLAGVMDEQY
few TRBV19 TRBD1 ASSATGGRTEAF
- TRBV5-1 TRBD2 ASSRGLAGGYEQF
- TRBV5-5 - ASSLGGRENTIY
- TRBV6-6 TRBD1 ASTLGQGYNEQF
- TRBV19 - ASSLHLPRANEKLF
- TRBV10-2 - ASSESWGPSNYGYT
- TRBV19 TRBD2 ASSMGLYNEQF